This passage covers 13 T cell receptor beta chains from one sample sequenced in a study of CD8+ T cells in alopecia areata. As the sequencing template, cDNA was produced by extracting RNA and reverse transcribing it. The repertoire was sequenced with immunoSEQ multiplex PCR; TCRdb's copy has only in-frame clones and lacks some. The sample contains over 250,000 clones, none of them singletons. Sorting of pooled cutaneous lymph node cells was based on CD4, CD8alpha, NKG2D, NKG2ACE and other markers. Sequencing was carried out using CD4+ T cells sorted from a lymph node. The receptors originated from a C3H/HeJ mouse with alopecia areata. Strain haplotype at MHC: H2-k.

There are a few counts of this clone. Mouse germline and gene names are used. The DNA ends 4 residues before the CDR3 does, and the rest of the CDR3 is filled in from the germline J gene. This chain links TRBV19 with TRBJ2-1; 11 bases are shared with TRBD2. The germline V gene has CDR1 FNHDT and CDR2 SITEND (reference sequence). V was pared by 5 bases and J by 5 bases, with 6 bases of the junction left unmatched. This CDR3 comprises 15 residues. The CDR3 bases that were read are TGTGCCAGCAGCTTTGGACTGGGGGGTGATGCT. Protein product: CASSFGLGGDA. The CDR3 in full is CASSFGLGGDAEQFF.

On this clone: Germline and genes here are mouse. The missing CDR3 end, 4 residues past where the read stops, is filled in from the germline J gene. In the same sample, other DNA sequences code for this CDR3. The chain has TRBV12-1 and TRBJ2-5; 8 bases agree with TRBD1. CDR1 and CDR2 from the germline V gene are SGHSN and HYEKVE. This CDR3 contains 15 residues. V lost 2 bases and J lost 2; bases outside the gene matches: 5. CDR3 protein: CASSPTGGSQDTQYF. The covered CDR3 bases are TGTGCCAGCTCTCCCACAGGGGGAAGCCAAGAC.

This clone was counted many times. Germline and genes: mouse. The read ends 4 residues shy of where the CDR3 ends; the end is completed using the germline J gene. The sample carries other DNA sequences with the same CDR3. The chain recombines TRBV17 with TRBJ2-1, with D tentatively TRBD1 (7 bases). V was shortened by 2 bases and J by 3 bases, with 8 bases between the two germline ends. The CDR3 extends over 14 amino acids. Germline lookup yields CDR1 MNHDT and CDR2 YYDKIL. The sequenced part of the CDR3 DNA is TGTGCTAGCAGTAGACAGGGGGGCTATGCT. Translation gives CASSRQGGYA. The complete CDR3 protein is CASSRQGGYAEQFF.

This clone has only a few counts. Gene names are mouse gene names. With the read ending 4 residues before the CDR3 end, the germline J gene is used to fill in that end. The same CDR3 is also encoded by other DNA sequences in this sample. The chain carries TRBV13-2 and TRBJ2-1, with TRBD2 matching 9 bases. The germline gives CDR1 NNHNN, CDR2 SYGAGS (reference sequence). This CDR3 has 16 amino acids. Trimming took 3 bases from V and 1 from J; bases not matched to a gene: 5. The CDR3 region is CASGVPDWGNYAEQFF. Partial CDR3 DNA: TGTGCCAGCGGTGTCCCCGACTGGGGGAACTATGCT.

This clone occurred a few times. Here the gene names and germline are mouse. The CDR3 goes on 3 residues after the read ends, and that part is filled in from the germline J gene. Other nucleotide sequences from this sample produce the same CDR3. The rearrangement links TRBV13-1 to TRBJ1-6; TRBD1 aligns across 11 bases. TRBJ1-6 is noted as an ORF with a role that remains uncertain. The CDR3 consists of 14 residues. V lost 3 bases, J lost 8 bases, and 1 base stayed unmatched. From germline, CDR1 is NSHNY and CDR2 SYGAGN. CDR3 DNA, as far as it was read: TGTGCCAGCAGTGGGACAGGGGGCGATTCGCCC. Protein product: CASSGTGGDSP. The full CDR3 protein reads CASSGTGGDSPLYF.

This clone has just a few counts. Gene names and germline match the mouse. The read terminates 4 residues before the CDR3 end, so the remaining end is supplied by the germline J gene. The chain links TRBV13-1 to TRBJ1-2; 10 nucleotides agree with TRBD1. J lost 3 bases, V lost 5 bases, and 4 bases had no gene match. CDR3 length equals 14 residues. Germline loops: CDR1 NSHNY, CDR2 SYGAGN. The CDR3 sequence is CASSSGTGDSDYTF. CDR3 bases read: TGTGCCAGCAGCTCCGGGACAGGGGACTCC.

This clone was counted only a few times. Genes and germline are mouse. The read finishes 4 residues shy of the CDR3 end, and the germline J gene is used to complete it. V usage is TRBV5 and J usage is TRBJ2-1; TRBD2 matches 13 bases. The J segment lost 3 bases and the V segment lost 4 bases, leaving 3 bases of the junction unmatched. The CDR3 covers 16 residues. The germline gives CDR1 LGHNA, CDR2 YNLKQL (reference sequence). CDR3 sequence reads: CASSPGTGGVYAEQFF. Incomplete CDR3 DNA: TGTGCCAGCAGCCCCGGGACTGGGGGGGTCTATGCT.

Only a few counts were recorded for this clone. The gene symbols are mouse symbols. The read falls 4 residues short of the CDR3 end, and the missing part is taken from the germline J gene. The V and J genes are TRBV5 and TRBJ2-5; D gene unclear. The CDR3 has 13 residues. In germline, CDR1 is LGHNA, CDR2 YNLKQL (reference sequence). The sequenced CDR3 bases are TGTGCCAGCAGCCAAGAACAGAGAGAC. It encodes CASSQEQRD. The CDR3 in full is CASSQEQRDTQYF.

This clone was observed a few times. Germline and genes here are mouse. The read ends 3 residues before the CDR3 terminus; that terminus is restored from the germline J gene. J is TRBJ1-6 and V is TRBV19; D is ambiguous. TRBJ1-6 is an ORF for which the function is uncertain. V dropped 6 bases and J dropped 0 bases, with 10 bases sitting between them. Germline CDR1 and CDR2: FNHDT and SITEND (reference sequence). CDR3 length equals 15 residues. The DNA read from the CDR3 is TGTGCCAGCAATGCACAGTATTCCTATAATTCGCCC. Protein product: CASNAQYSYNSP. The complete CDR3 reads CASNAQYSYNSPLYF.

This clone was counted between two and nine times. The genes are named according to mouse. With the read ending 4 residues before the CDR3 end, the germline J gene is used to fill in that end. V is TRBV5 and J is TRBJ2-1; 7 bases match TRBD2. The CDR3 length is 16 residues. Germline CDR1 LGHNA, CDR2 YNLKQL (reference sequence). V lost 4 bases and J lost 0; bases outside the gene matches: 6. The CDR3 loop reads CASSPPWGSNYAEQFF. The sequenced CDR3 bases are TGTGCCAGCAGCCCCCCCTGGGGGAGTAACTATGCT.

This clone was found a few times. Here the gene names and germline are mouse. The CDR3 end falls 3 residues outside the read, so it is completed with the germline J gene. The chain combines TRBV13-3 with TRBJ1-6; 7 bases match TRBD1. TRBJ1-6 is annotated as an ORF whose role is uncertain. Germline-derived CDR1 and CDR2 are NNHDY and SYVADS. The CDR3 consists of 14 residues. Trimming took 5 bases from V and 3 from J; bases not matched to a gene: 2. The covered CDR3 bases are TGTGCCAGCAGACGGGACAGCTATAATTCGCCC. Translation: CASRRDSYNSP. The complete CDR3 sequence is CASRRDSYNSPLYF.

Details on this clone: Any gene name here is a mouse gene name. The read ends 4 residues shy of where the CDR3 ends; the end is completed using the germline J gene. The chain recombines TRBV1 with TRBJ2-5; 8 nucleotides match TRBD1. V gave up 5 bases and J gave up 0 bases; unmatched junction bases: 7. Germline CDR1 and CDR2: NSQYPW and LRSPGD (reference sequence). This CDR3 region has 16 residues. Partial CDR3 DNA: TGCACCTGCAGTACCACGACAGGGGCGAACCAAGAC. It is translated as CTCSTTTGANQD. The full CDR3 sequence reads CTCSTTTGANQDTQYF.

This clone showed up just a few times. The germline and genes are mouse ones. Sequencing ends 4 residues short of the CDR3 end; the germline J gene provides the rest. The chain couples TRBV31 to TRBJ2-2; a weak D match, TRBD2 (6 bases). CDR1 is GKSSPN, CDR2 SITVG, per germline. The length of the CDR3 is 12 residues. Trimming cost V 5 bases and J 4 bases, with 8 bases left between them. CDR3 residues: CAWPGGTGQLYF. CDR3 bases read: TGTGCCTGGCCGGGGGGCACCGGG.